This TCR beta chain was obtained from a study of T cell responses to AZD1222 COVID-19 vaccine. General study findings and limits: The number of AZD1222 recipients seropositive at baseline was only five to seven. Vaccine-associated CD4 TCRs spanned spike, dominant at 160-218 and 743-854. Once two AZD1222 doses were given, Spike-specific TCR breadth and depth went up.

The repertoire was sequenced with immunoSEQ multiplex PCR; TCRdb's copy has only in-frame clones and lacks some. The sample includes about 140,000 clones, 86% seen only once; the top ten take over 4.5%. This clone was picked up one time. Its specificity is unknown. Trimming shortened V by 4 bases and J by 0 bases, and 7 bases separated the two germline ends. Looked up from germline, CDR1 is SNHLY and CDR2 is FYNNEI. This CDR3 contains 14 residues. This clonotype was sampled from an adult who received the AZD1222 COVID-19 vaccine. The chain recombines TRBV2 with TRBJ1-5; maybe TRBD1 (5 bases). The sequencing used peripheral blood, collected 28 days after the second AZD1222 dose. The CDR3 nucleotides are TGTGCCAGCAGTGGACAGACTAGCAATCAGCCCCAGCATTTT. Protein product: CASSGQTSNQPQHF. Drawing the rest from reference TRBV2 and TRBJ1-5, the complete variable domain is EPEVTQTPSHQVTQMGQEVILRCVPISNHLYFYWYRQILGQKVEFLVSFYNNEISEKSEIFDDQFSVERPDGSNFTLKIRSTKLEDSAMYFCASSGQTSNQPQHFGDGTRLSIL.